There are a few counts of the clone carrying this TCR beta chain. The target antigen is unknown. Enrollment excluded any patients with other autoimmune diseases, uncontrolled infections, pregnancy or lactation. The entry originates in a study of Graves' ophthalmopathy and Graves' hyperthyroidism. CDR1 MGHDK and CDR2 SYGVNS come from the germline V gene. This CDR3 is 14 amino acids long. Trimming removed 1 base from V and 1 base from J, with 6 bases in between. Broader study findings: Sensitivity reached 85% to 90% and specificity around 81% for a 13-signature model separating ophthalmopathy from stable hyperthyroidism.

TCR beta CDR3 amplification used RNA transcripts. First-round RT-PCR with HTBI primers preceded a second-round multiplex PCR. MiXCR, run by TCRdb on the multiplex PCR reads, gives a single entry per CDR3 protein. The data hold about 620,000 distinct CDR3 sequences, with about 20% observed a single time. The chain joins TRBV25-1 to TRBJ2-3; TRBD1 or TRBD2 may be the D gene (5 bases each). The clonotype comes from a woman younger than 30 with stable Graves' hyperthyroidism. Some clones in this sample may be carry-over from other donors' samples. The sample consisted of peripheral blood. The CDR3 loop is CASSELGGTDTQYF. The CDR3 DNA reads as TGTGCCAGCAGTGAATTGGGGGGCACAGATACGCAGTATTTT.